This TCR beta chain was sequenced in a study of T cell responses to AZD1222 COVID-19 vaccine. Comments on this clone: Antigen specificity is unknown.

General study points: At baseline, just a handful of AZD1222 recipients tested seropositive. Clonal diversity was possibly underestimated, and white British individuals and females predominated among donors. The study found Spike-specific TCR breadth and depth rose after two AZD1222 doses.

Only in-frame clones appear in the TCRdb table, and some are missing; sequencing was by immunoSEQ multiplex PCR. The data show 100,000 to 120,000 clones, with about 87% seen just once and 6.5% held by the top ten. Trimming removed 2 bases from V and 0 bases from J, with 6 bases in between. There are 13 residues in the CDR3. Germline V lookup: CDR1 SQVTM, CDR2 ANQGSEA. Investigators merged groups given second doses at roughly 4 or roughly 12 weeks. This TCR was recovered from an adult who received the AZD1222 COVID-19 vaccine. Sequences were derived from peripheral blood, sampled 28 days after the second AZD1222 dose. The rearrangement links TRBV29-1 to TRBJ2-3; no definite D call. The CDR3 sequence: CSVEPASTDTQYF. CDR3 nucleotide sequence: TGCAGCGTTGAACCCGCTAGCACAGATACGCAGTATTTT.